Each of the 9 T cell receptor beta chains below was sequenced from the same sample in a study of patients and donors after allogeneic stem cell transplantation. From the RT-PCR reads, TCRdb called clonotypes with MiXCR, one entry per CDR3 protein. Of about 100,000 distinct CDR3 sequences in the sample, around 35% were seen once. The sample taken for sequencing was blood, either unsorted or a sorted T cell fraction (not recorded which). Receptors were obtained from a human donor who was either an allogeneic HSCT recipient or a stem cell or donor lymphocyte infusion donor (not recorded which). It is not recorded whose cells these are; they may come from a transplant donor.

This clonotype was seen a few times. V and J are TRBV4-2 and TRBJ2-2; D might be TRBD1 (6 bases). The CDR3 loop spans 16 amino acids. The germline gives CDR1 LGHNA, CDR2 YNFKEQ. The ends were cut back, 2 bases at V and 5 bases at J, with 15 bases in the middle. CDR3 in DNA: TGTGCCAGCAGCCAATCGACAGGACGATGGACCGGGGAGCTGTTTTTT. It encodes CASSQSTGRWTGELFF.

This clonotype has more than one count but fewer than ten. In DNA, the CDR3 is TGTGCCAGCAGCTTAGAGGGGTTTAGCAATCAGCCCCAGCATTTT. It specifies CASSLEGFSNQPQHF. This sequence joins TRBV7-2 and TRBJ1-5; D is possibly TRBD1 (5 bases). CDR1 and CDR2 from the germline V gene are SGHTA and FQGNSA. The CDR3 has 15 amino acids. Trimming shortened V by 1 base and J by 0 bases, and 7 bases separated the two germline ends.

The CDR3 coding sequence is TGTGCCAGCAGTCTCCCGGCTAGCGGGCGCTACGAGCAGTACTTC. Amino acid sequence: CASSLPASGRYEQYF. This chain joins TRBV3-1 and TRBJ2-7; TRBD2 matches at 8 bases. CDR3 length: 15 amino acids. The junction had 10 bases not matched to a gene; V was cut back by 6 bases and J by 3 bases. Germline V gene data show CDR1 as LGHDT and CDR2 as YNNKEL (reference sequence).

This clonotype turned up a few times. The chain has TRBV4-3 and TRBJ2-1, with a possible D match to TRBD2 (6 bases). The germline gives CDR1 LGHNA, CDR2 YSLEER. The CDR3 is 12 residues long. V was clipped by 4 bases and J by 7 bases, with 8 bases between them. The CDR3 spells CASSPGGNEQFF. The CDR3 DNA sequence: TGCGCCAGCAGCCCCGGGGGAAATGAGCAGTTCTTC.

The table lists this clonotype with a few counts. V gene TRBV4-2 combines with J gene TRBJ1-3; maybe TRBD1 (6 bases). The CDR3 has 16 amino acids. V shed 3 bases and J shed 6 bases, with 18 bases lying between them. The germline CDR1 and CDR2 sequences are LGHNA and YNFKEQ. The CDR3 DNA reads TGTGCCAGCAGCCAGGAGACAGGCCTTGGGGTAAACACCATATATTTT. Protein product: CASSQETGLGVNTIYF.

The CDR3 spells CASSSGPVHNEQFF. The CDR3 DNA follows: TGTGCCAGCAGCTCCGGGCCAGTACACAATGAGCAGTTCTTC. This chain links TRBV7-9 with TRBJ2-1; D not resolved. The CDR3 consists of 14 residues. The V end was cut by 4 bases, the J end by 5 bases, with 12 bases between. The V gene's germline CDR1 is SEHNR and CDR2 FQNEAQ (reference sequence).

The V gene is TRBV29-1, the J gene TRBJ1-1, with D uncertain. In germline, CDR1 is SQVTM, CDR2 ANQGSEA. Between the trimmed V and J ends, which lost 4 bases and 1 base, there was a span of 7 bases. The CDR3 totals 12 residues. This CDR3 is CSVASGNTEAFF. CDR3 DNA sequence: TGCAGCGTTGCTTCCGGGAACACTGAAGCTTTCTTT.

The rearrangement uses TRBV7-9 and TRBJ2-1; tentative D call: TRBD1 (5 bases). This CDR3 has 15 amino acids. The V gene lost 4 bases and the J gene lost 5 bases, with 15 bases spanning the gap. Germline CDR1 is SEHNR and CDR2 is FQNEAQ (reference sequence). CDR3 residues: CASSSTDTRDNEQFF. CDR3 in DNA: TGTGCCAGCAGCTCTACGGACACTCGAGACAATGAGCAGTTCTTC.

In nucleotides, the CDR3 is TGTGCCAGCAGCTTCATTTGGCTAGCGGGAGTTAGCGGGGAGCTGTTTTTT. Translation gives CASSFIWLAGVSGELFF. This rearrangement joins TRBV7-9 to TRBJ2-2, with 10 bases lining up with TRBD2. The V and J ends lost 3 bases and 7 bases, in that order; junction bases with no gene match: 11. Germline V gene data show CDR1 as SEHNR and CDR2 as FQNEAQ (reference sequence). The CDR3 loop spans 17 amino acids.